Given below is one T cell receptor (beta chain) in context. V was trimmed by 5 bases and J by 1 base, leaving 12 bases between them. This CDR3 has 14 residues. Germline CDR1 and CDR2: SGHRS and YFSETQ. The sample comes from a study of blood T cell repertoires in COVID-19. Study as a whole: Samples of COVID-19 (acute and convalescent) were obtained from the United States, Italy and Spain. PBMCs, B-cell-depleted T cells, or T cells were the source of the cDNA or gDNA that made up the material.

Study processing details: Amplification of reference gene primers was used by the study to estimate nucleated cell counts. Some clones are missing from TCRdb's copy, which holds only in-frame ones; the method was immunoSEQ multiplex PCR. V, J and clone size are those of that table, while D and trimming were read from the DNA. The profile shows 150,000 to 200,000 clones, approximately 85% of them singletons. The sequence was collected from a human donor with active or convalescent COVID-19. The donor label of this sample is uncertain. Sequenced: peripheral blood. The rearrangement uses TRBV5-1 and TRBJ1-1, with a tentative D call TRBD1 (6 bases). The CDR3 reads CASRKQGRNTEAFF. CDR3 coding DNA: TGCGCCAGCAGAAAACAGGGACGGAACACTGAAGCTTTCTTT.